This T cell receptor (beta chain) stems from a study of shared T cell receptors in the human thymus (dated by TCRdb to the early 2020s). In terms of the full investigation: The study examined how the human thymus generates shared, self-reactive T-cell receptor alpha chains.

Details on this clone: No antigen is known for it. Base qualities are missing; no much larger clone stands one base away.

Receptors were amplified or captured by the immunoSEQ multiplex PCR assay. Here the immuneACCESS table is served through TCRdb, limited to in-frame sequences with V and J called. Missing clones are a known gap in these copies; in checked studies unresolved V genes cover under half, and the rest lacks a known reason. Within this sample are about 660,000 clones, with roughly 90% of them counted one time only. About 0.01% of the sample goes to the ten largest clones. These data were likewise used in another study, on human thymus T cells. As the second paper documents: Donors were immunologically healthy infants undergoing open corrective cardiac surgery for congenital heart defects in Finland. Thymus tissue was obtained as surgical resects removed during corrective cardiac surgery. Biased V and J gene segment usage appeared to be present in both thymic and peripheral blood repertoires. Highly overlapping thymic TCR repertoires among unrelated individuals were reported in the related research. The study used fewer than ten infant thymus samples plus four related peripheral blood samples to characterize TCR alpha and beta repertoires. The cohort included about 6 male and two female infants, with donor ages spanning 7 to 244 days. Thymocytes were released mechanically from tissue and stored at -70 °C as pellets of about 9-32 million cells. A QIAsymphony instrument was used to extract genomic DNA from frozen cell pellets. The immunoSEQ multiplex PCR assay was used to amplify the TCRB and TCRAD loci from a standardized quantity of quality-controlled genomic DNA. Amplicons spanned the V(D)J region at a length sufficient to cover the CDR3 and identify V and J genes. The amplicons were sequenced on an Illumina platform via the commercial immunoSEQ service. Corrections for primer bias and sequencing errors followed previously described methods, while TCRAD and TCRB definitions were based on the IMGT database. immunoSEQ Analyzer 3.0 and VDJTools were used for repertoire analysis, which covered basic statistics, V/J segment usage, diversity estimates, rarefaction and pairwise overlap. Chao1, ChaoE, Efron-Thisted, Shannon and inverse Simpson indices were used to estimate diversity, which was also estimated on datasets down-sampled to the smallest sample. Repertoire overlap used strict matching of CDR3 nucleotide sequence, V gene and J gene, with Jaccard-based multidimensional scaling clustering. On average, thymus samples yielded roughly 800,000 unique TCRB clonotypes, whereas blood samples yielded 70,000 to 100,000.

The receptor comes from a boy in the first two years of life with a congenital heart defect. Donor details come from another sample of the same person, matched by shared clones. Sequencing input: thymocytes.

CDR3 reads: CAGSSGFSYEQYF. At the DNA level, the sequence is TGTGCCGGTTCTAGCGGGTTCTCCTACGAGCAGTACTTC. The chain uses TRBV7-9 and TRBJ2-7, with 8 middle bases fitting TRBD2. From the cysteine through the phenylalanine, the CDR3 covers 13 amino acids. Only CDR3 DNA remains: 39 bases, in frame from the first base. The V end gives up 11 bases and the J end 0 bases, leaving 6 bases in the junction not matched to a gene. From the germline V gene (reference sequence), CDR1 is SEHNR and CDR2 is FQNEAQ. Supplemented by the reference TRBV7-9 and TRBJ2-7 proteins around the CDR3, the complete variable domain is DTGVSQNPRHKITKRGQNVTFRCDPISEHNRLYWYRQTLGQGPEFLTYFQNEAQLEKSRLLSDRFSAERPKGSFSTLEIQRTEQGDSAMYLCAGSSGFSYEQYFGPGTRLTVT.